These T cell receptor beta chains were read from a single sample in a study of CD8 T cells in Susac syndrome. TCRdb recomputed calls from the immunoSEQ multiplex PCR reads with MiXCR, one row per CDR3 protein. The data show approximately 150,000 distinct CDR3 sequences, around 94% seen once. The sequenced sample was CD4+ T cells from PBMCs. These receptors all come from a human donor in good health. Both conserved end residues are part of each CDR3. The D gene is left open where the match is weak. Only part of the rows carry a size: once, few, many, or a class if the clone is expanded.

d_call	v_call	j_call	clone_size	cdr3_nt	cdr3_aa
NA	TRBV6-1	TRBJ1-5	once	TGTGCCAGCAGTGCCCGACAGGTTCAGCCCCAGCATTTT	CASSARQVQPQHF
NA	TRBV12-3/TRBV12-4	TRBJ2-7	NA	TGTGCCAGCAGTCAAACCACAGGGTTCTTCTACGAGCAGTACTTC	CASSQTTGFFYEQYF
TRBD2	TRBV6-6	TRBJ2-1	NA	TGTGCCAGCAGTTCTCTCGGCGGGAGGGCCTATCGTGAGCAGTTCTTC	CASSSLGGRAYREQFF
TRBD1	TRBV5-1	TRBJ1-1	NA	TGCGCCAGCAGCTTTGGCTTACAGGGGGCGCTCACTGAAGCTTTCTTT	CASSFGLQGALTEAFF
TRBD1	TRBV6-2/TRBV6-3	TRBJ2-7	NA	TGTGCCAGCAGTTACGCGGGACAGGGGATCTACGAGCAGTACTTC	CASSYAGQGIYEQYF
NA	TRBV6-1	TRBJ2-3	NA	TGTGCCAGCAAGTCGGGACGGGTCACAGATACGCAGTATTTT	CASKSGRVTDTQYF
TRBD1	TRBV20-1	TRBJ1-2	NA	TGCAGTGCTAGCCGAGATAGGACAGGTGCCTATGGCTACACCTTC	CSASRDRTGAYGYTF
TRBD1	TRBV5-1	TRBJ1-3	NA	TGCGCCAGCAGCTTGGTCGGGACAGGCAGGACTGACACCATATATTTT	CASSLVGTGRTDTIYF
NA	TRBV29-1	TRBJ2-2	NA	TGCAGCACTAGGGGCGGAGTAGACACCGGGGAGCTGTTTTTT	CSTRGGVDTGELFF
TRBD1	TRBV27	TRBJ1-2	NA	TGTGCCAGCAGGTCTTCAGGGGGCGGCTATGGCTACACCTTC	CASRSSGGGYGYTF
NA	TRBV7-9	TRBJ2-7	NA	TGTGCCAGCAGCCAGCTGACAGGAACTCTCTACGAGCAGTACTTC	CASSQLTGTLYEQYF
NA	TRBV30	TRBJ2-1	NA	TGTGCCTGGAGTGGCCAGTACAATGAGCAGTTCTTC	CAWSGQYNEQFF
TRBD1	TRBV7-6	TRBJ2-7	NA	TGTGCCAGCAGCGCGAACAGGGGAATAAACTCCTACGAGCAGTACTTC	CASSANRGINSYEQYF
NA	TRBV3-1	TRBJ2-7	few	TGTGCCAGCAGCGTCACCTACTACGAGCAGTACTTC	CASSVTYYEQYF
NA	TRBV24-1	TRBJ1-2	NA	TGTGCCACCAGTGATCTCTATGGCTACACCTTC	CATSDLYGYTF
TRBD2	TRBV30	TRBJ2-1	NA	TGTGCCTGGGTAGCGGGAAGCTCCTACAATGAGCAGTTCTTC	CAWVAGSSYNEQFF
NA	TRBV4-2	TRBJ1-3	NA	TGTGCCAGCAGCCAAGATCGGGGGGGAAACACCATATATTTT	CASSQDRGGNTIYF
NA	TRBV7-9	TRBJ2-2	once	TGTGCCAGCAGCCCGGGGGAACTAACGAACACCGGGGAGCTGTTTTTT	CASSPGELTNTGELFF
NA	TRBV3-1	TRBJ1-4	NA	TGTGCCAGCAGCCCGGGGGTAGAAAAACTGTTTTTT	CASSPGVEKLFF
NA	TRBV6-5	TRBJ1-2	NA	TGTGCCAGCAGCATCTCCCGCGGCGGCTACTATGGCTACACCTTC	CASSISRGGYYGYTF
NA	TRBV9	TRBJ2-2	NA	TGTGCCAGCAGCGTAGTCAAGGGGCCGATTGCGGCCGGGGAGCTGTTTTTT	CASSVVKGPIAAGELFF
TRBD2	TRBV4-2	TRBJ2-3	NA	TGTGCCAGCAGCCAAGATATAGGGACTAGCGGGCGCACAGATACGCAGTATTTT	CASSQDIGTSGRTDTQYF
NA	TRBV15	TRBJ1-5	NA	TGTGCCACCAGCAGAGAACGGGCAGGTGCTAGCAATCAGCCCCAGCATTTT	CATSRERAGASNQPQHF
TRBD2	TRBV5-4	TRBJ2-5	NA	TGTGCCAGCAGCGGAGGGACTAAGTCGTACCAAGAGACCCAGTACTTC	CASSGGTKSYQETQYF
NA	TRBV14	TRBJ1-2	NA	TGTGCCAGCAGCCAAGCGGGGGTCTACTATGGCTACACCTTC	CASSQAGVYYGYTF
TRBD2	TRBV20-1	TRBJ2-2	NA	TGCAGTGCTAGAGATCCCGGGACTAGCGGGAGAAGGACCGGGGAGCTGTTTTTT	CSARDPGTSGRRTGELFF
NA	TRBV20-1	TRBJ2-3	once	TGCAGTGCGTTGACTCGGAGGAGCACAGATACGCAGTATTTT	CSALTRRSTDTQYF
NA	TRBV7-2	TRBJ1-3	NA	TGTGCCAGCAGCTTAAATTCAGGCACCATATATTTT	CASSLNSGTIYF
NA	TRBV20-1	TRBJ1-1	NA	TGCAGTGCTAGAGATTATTTATCTGGGGACACTGAAGCTTTCTTT	CSARDYLSGDTEAFF
TRBD2	TRBV24-1	TRBJ2-1	NA	TGTGCCACGGGACTAGCGGGAGGCCTAGGTGAGCAGTTCTTC	CATGLAGGLGEQFF
TRBD1	TRBV6-5	TRBJ2-4	once	TGTGCCAGCAGCCCCCGGACAGGGAGTCAGTACTTC	CASSPRTGSQYF
NA	TRBV9	TRBJ2-7	NA	TGTGCCAGCAGCGTAGAGGCCATGAGCTCCTACGAGCAGTACTTC	CASSVEAMSSYEQYF
NA	TRBV4-1	TRBJ1-2	once	TGCGCCAGCAGGCCCCCCGGGGGGGCGCGGGGCTACACCTTC	CASRPPGGARGYTF
NA	TRBV18	TRBJ2-6	NA	TGTGCCAGCTCACCCCCGTCTGGGGCCAACGTCCTGACTTTC	CASSPPSGANVLTF
NA	TRBV6-1	TRBJ1-1	NA	TGTGCCAGCAGTAAGGAGGGTGACACTGAAGCTTTCTTT	CASSKEGDTEAFF
TRBD2	TRBV5-1	TRBJ2-1	NA	TGCGCCAGCAGCTGGTCGGCTAGCGGAAAGTACAATGAGCAGTTCTTC	CASSWSASGKYNEQFF
NA	TRBV24-1	TRBJ2-5	NA	TGTGCCACCAGTTCGTCAGGGGCGAACCAAGAGACCCAGTACTTC	CATSSSGANQETQYF
TRBD2	TRBV7-9	TRBJ2-7	NA	TGTGCCAGCAGCTCCCCGGTCAGCGGGATCATTTACGAGCAGTACTTC	CASSSPVSGIIYEQYF
NA	TRBV29-1	TRBJ2-7	NA	TGCAGCGTTGTACAGGGAAGAGCCTACGAGCAGTACTTC	CSVVQGRAYEQYF
NA	TRBV5-4	TRBJ1-2	once	TGTGCCAGCAGCTACCCAGGAGGCTATGACTACACCTTC	CASSYPGGYDYTF
NA	TRBV30	TRBJ2-3	NA	TGTGCCTGGAGACTAGGACGGACTTACACAGATACGCAGTATTTT	CAWRLGRTYTDTQYF
TRBD1	TRBV20-1	TRBJ2-1	NA	TGCAGTGCTCAAAAACAGGGGGCACTCAATGAGCAGTTCTTC	CSAQKQGALNEQFF
NA	TRBV5-1	TRBJ2-4	NA	TGCGCCAGCAGCTTGGGGGACCTCCTTGCCAAAAACATTCAGTACTTC	CASSLGDLLAKNIQYF
TRBD2	TRBV5-1	TRBJ2-1	NA	TGCGCCAGCATCTCGGGAGGGGGTTCCTACAATGAGCAGTTCTTC	CASISGGGSYNEQFF
TRBD2	TRBV6-6	TRBJ2-1	NA	TGTGCCAGCAGTTCCCCGGGACTAGGAGAAAATGAGCAGTTCTTC	CASSSPGLGENEQFF
TRBD1	TRBV29-1	TRBJ2-7	NA	TGCAGCGTTGAGGGACAGGGTCTGTACGAGCAGTACTTC	CSVEGQGLYEQYF
NA	TRBV5-1	TRBJ2-3	NA	TGCGCCAGCAGCTTGGATCTAAACCCCTCAGATACGCAGTATTTT	CASSLDLNPSDTQYF